This T cell receptor (beta chain) emerged from a study of cytomegalovirus exposure and HLA in healthy donors. The PCR made use of 60 Vbeta and 13 Jbeta primers. Here immunoSEQ multiplex PCR was the method, and the copy in TCRdb shows in-frame clones only, minus some. Of over 80,000 clones listed, over 60% are singletons. Trimming took 3 bases from V and 2 from J, leaving 11 bases between them. Germline CDR1 reads KGHSH; CDR2 reads LQKENI. There are 14 residues in the CDR3. The V call is TRBV18, the J call TRBJ2-7, with D uncertain. What was sequenced was PBMCs. This TCR derives from a man aged 55 to 69 in good health and CMV-seropositive. The CDR3 bases are TGTGCCAGCTCACCGAACCGAGGTCCCTACGAGCAGTACTTC. It is translated as CASSPNRGPYEQYF.